A single sample is the source of the 6 T cell receptor beta chains below, sequenced in a study of CD8+CD57+ T cells in acquired aplastic anemia. CD8+CD57+ cell expansion, shown by flow cytometry, had occurred in the patients selected for sequencing. It was genomic DNA that served as the template for profiling TCR beta VDJ and CDR3. One entry per CDR3 protein, called by TCRdb with MiXCR from the reads. Of 89,000 or so distinct CDR3 sequences detected, approximately 73% appear once; the ten largest clones hold approximately 65%. Sequencing used sorted CD4+, CD8+, or CD8+CD57+ T cells (not recorded which) from PBMCs. These receptors originate from a human donor with aplastic anemia.

This clonotype was observed a few times. The chain carries TRBV11-2 and TRBJ2-3; 10 bases align to TRBD2. Trimming cost V 5 bases and J 1 base; bases outside gene matches: 9. Germline CDR1 SGHAT, CDR2 FQNNGV. The CDR3 length is 17 residues. The DNA for the CDR3 is TGTGCCAGCAGCCCTAGTTCTGGGACTAGCGGCACAGATACGCAGTATTTT. Residues: CASSPSSGTSGTDTQYF. The variable domain in full, completed from reference TRBV11-2 and TRBJ2-3, reads EAGVAQSPRYKIIEKRQSVAFWCNPISGHATLYWYQQILGQGPKLLIQFQNNGVVDDSQLPKDRFSAERLKGVDSTLKIQPAKLEDSAVYLCASSPSSGTSGTDTQYFGPGTRLTVL.

V and J are TRBV24-1 and TRBJ2-1, with TRBD2 matching 13 bases. The CDR3 sequence is 16 residues long. Looked up from germline, CDR1 is KGHDR and CDR2 is SFDVKD. V lost 9 bases and J lost 7; bases outside the gene matches: 11. The CDR3 nucleotides read TGTGCCACCTCGCCCCCGGGGGGACTAGCGGGAAATGAGCAGTTCTTC. It codes for CATSPPGGLAGNEQFF.

This chain links TRBV6-1 with TRBJ2-7; 7 bases align to TRBD2. This CDR3 is 14 amino acids long. V gave up 7 bases and J gave up 7 bases; unmatched junction bases: 13. Per the germline V gene, CDR1 is MNHNS and CDR2 is SASEGT. CDR3 coding DNA: TGTGCCAGCATCACGGGAGGAGCATCTTCGGAGCAGTACTTC. It encodes CASITGGASSEQYF.

The V call is TRBV27, the J call TRBJ1-2; TRBD1 aligns across 9 bases. CDR3 length: 17 residues. Germline V gene sequence: CDR1 MNHEY, CDR2 SMNVEV (reference sequence). The V gene end was trimmed by 6 bases and the J gene end by 0 bases; junction bases not matched to a gene: 11. CDR3 region: CASRTPGQGLANYGYTF. CDR3 DNA: TGTGCCAGCAGGACCCCGGGACAGGGATTAGCTAACTATGGCTACACCTTC.

The chain combines TRBV20-1 with TRBJ2-7, with 7 bases aligning to TRBD2. The V and J ends lost 1 base and 9 bases, in that order; junction bases with no gene match: 21. The CDR3 is 17 residues long. Germline loops: CDR1 DFQATT, CDR2 SNEGSKA (reference sequence). Here the CDR3 DNA reads TGCAGTGCTAGAGTCGGACCGCTGGGGGGGAAGGCTTCCGGGCAGTACTTC. It translates to CSARVGPLGGKASGQYF.

This clonotype was observed once. CDR3 DNA sequence: TGTGCCACCAGCCCAGGACAGATCTACAATGAGCAGTTCTTC. Translated: CATSPGQIYNEQFF. This chain joins TRBV24-1 and TRBJ2-1; D might be TRBD1 (6 bases). The germline V gene encodes CDR1 KGHDR and CDR2 SFDVKD. This CDR3 is built from 14 residues. The V end lost 7 bases, the J end lost 3 bases, and 12 bases lay between the germline ends.